A selection of T cell receptor beta chains follows, all from one sample in a study of memory CD4+ T cells and cytomegalovirus serostatus. Data came from immunoSEQ multiplex PCR; TCRdb stores just in-frame clones and leaves some out. The repertoire consists of approximately 61,000 clones, with about three quarters occurring once and the leading ten covering 0.53%. Sequencing input: memory CD4+ T cells from blood. Receptors originate from an adult in good health and CMV-seronegative. Some clones in this sample may be carry-over from other donors' samples. The CDR3 runs from the conserved cysteine through the conserved F or W. A D gene is named only where the DNA matches it firmly. Not every row has a clone size; where given, it reads once, few, many or a size class.

v_gene	abundance	j_gene	d_gene	CDR3nt	CDR3aa
TRBV28	once	TRBJ1-5	TRBD1	TGTGCCAGCATCTCGACAGGGGGTCAGCCCCAGCATTTT	CASISTGGQPQHF
TRBV11-2	-	TRBJ1-1	-	TGTGCCAGCAGATACACCGCTCTGTCCGTGAACACTGAAGCTTTCTTT	CASRYTALSVNTEAFF
TRBV30	-	TRBJ2-5	-	TGTGCCTGGAGTGATCTAGGTGGGGAGGCCCAGTACTTC	CAWSDLGGEAQYF
TRBV7-4	-	TRBJ2-7	-	TGTGCCAGCAGCTTCCCGGACAGATCATCACTACTTTCCTCCTACGAGCAGTACTTC	CASSFPDRSSLLSSYEQYF
TRBV7-9	-	TRBJ1-5	-	TGTGCCAGCAGCTTAGCGGCGGGCAATCAGCCCCAGCATTTT	CASSLAAGNQPQHF
TRBV5-1	-	TRBJ1-4	TRBD1	TGCGCCAGCAGCGTACAGGGGACCAATGAAAAACTGTTTTTT	CASSVQGTNEKLFF
TRBV7-9	-	TRBJ2-1	TRBD1	TGTGCCAGCAGCCTGGCCGTTTGGACAGGGGGTCGGGATGAGCAGTTCTTC	CASSLAVWTGGRDEQFF
TRBV30	-	TRBJ1-2	TRBD1	TGTGCCTGGACAGGGACAGGGGTAAGGTATGGCTACACCTTC	CAWTGTGVRYGYTF
TRBV29-1	-	TRBJ2-1	TRBD2	TGCAGCACCAGGACTAGCGGGAACCGGAATGAGCAGTTCTTC	CSTRTSGNRNEQFF
TRBV10-3	-	TRBJ2-1	-	TGTGCCATCAGGCCGGGACTGCAATACAATGAGCAGTTCTTC	CAIRPGLQYNEQFF
TRBV18	-	TRBJ2-1	-	TGTGCCAGCTCATCGAGCCCTGCGTCCTACAATGAGCAGTTCTTC	CASSSSPASYNEQFF
TRBV30	-	TRBJ1-2	-	TGTGCCGGGGGGACAAGGGGAGGCTATGGCTACACCTTC	CAGGTRGGYGYTF
TRBV4-2	-	TRBJ1-5	-	TGTGCCAGCAGCCGACTCGGGCAAGGTCAACAGCCCCAGCATTTT	CASSRLGQGQQPQHF
TRBV5-1	-	TRBJ1-4	-	TGCGCCAGCAGCTTGGGGGGGGCATTGGGCGAAAAACTGTTTTTT	CASSLGGALGEKLFF
TRBV5-4	-	TRBJ1-4	-	TGTGCCAGCAGCTCGGGGGGGGGTGATGAAAAACTGTTTTTT	CASSSGGGDEKLFF
TRBV7-9	-	TRBJ2-5	TRBD1	TGTGCCAGCAGATCGACTCCGGGACAGGGGGCGCTATCGTGGGAGACCCAGTACTTC	CASRSTPGQGALSWETQYF
TRBV29-1	many	TRBJ2-3	TRBD1	TGCAGCGTTGGCGGGACAGGTGGTGGGACAGATACGCAGTATTTT	CSVGGTGGGTDTQYF
TRBV18	once	TRBJ2-3	TRBD2	TGTGCCAGCTCACCTCCACTAGCGGGAGGGCTCGTGGGGACAGATACGCAGTATTTT	CASSPPLAGGLVGTDTQYF
TRBV6-4	-	TRBJ1-5	-	TGTGCCAGCAGTGCCTCTCTTAATCAGCCCCAGCATTTT	CASSASLNQPQHF
TRBV2	-	TRBJ2-1	TRBD2	TGTGCCAGCAGTGGGCTAGCGGGAGCCTACAATGAGCAGTTCTTC	CASSGLAGAYNEQFF
TRBV2	-	TRBJ1-1	-	TGTGCCAGCAGTGAGTTGAGGAAGAACACTGAAGCTTTCTTT	CASSELRKNTEAFF
TRBV7-2	-	TRBJ2-3	-	TGTGCCAGCAGCCCTGGCGCAGATACGCAGTATTTT	CASSPGADTQYF
TRBV15	-	TRBJ1-4	-	TGTGCCACCAGCGGAGGTGACGCAACTAATGAAAAACTGTTTTTT	CATSGGDATNEKLFF
TRBV29-1	-	TRBJ2-3	TRBD2	TGCAGCGCTCAGCGGGGACTAATCGATACGCAGTATTTT	CSAQRGLIDTQYF
TRBV27	-	TRBJ1-2	TRBD1	TGTGCCAGCAGTTTCGGACAGGACGGGGGCTACACCTTC	CASSFGQDGGYTF
TRBV6-1	-	TRBJ1-2	TRBD1	TGTGCCAGCAGTCGGGACAGCAACTATGGCTACACCTTC	CASSRDSNYGYTF